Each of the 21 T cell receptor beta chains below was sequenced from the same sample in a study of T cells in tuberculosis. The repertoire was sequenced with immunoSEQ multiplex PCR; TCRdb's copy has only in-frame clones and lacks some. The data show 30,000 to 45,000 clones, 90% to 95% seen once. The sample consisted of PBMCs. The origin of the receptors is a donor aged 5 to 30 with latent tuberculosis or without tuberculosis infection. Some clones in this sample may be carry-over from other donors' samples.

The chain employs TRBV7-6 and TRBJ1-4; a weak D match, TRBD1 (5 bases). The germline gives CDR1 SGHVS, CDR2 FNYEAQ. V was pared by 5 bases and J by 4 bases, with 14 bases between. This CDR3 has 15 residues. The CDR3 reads CASSPAGLDNEKLFF. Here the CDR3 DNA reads TGTGCCAGCAGCCCCGCGGGGCTGGATAATGAAAAACTGTTTTTT. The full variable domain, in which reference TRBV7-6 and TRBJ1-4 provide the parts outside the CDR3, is GAGVSQSPRYKVTKRGQDVALRCDPISGHVSLYWYRQALGQGPEFLTYFNYEAQQDKSGLPNDRFSAERPEGSISTLTIQRTEQRDSAMYRCASSPAGLDNEKLFFGSGTQLSVL.

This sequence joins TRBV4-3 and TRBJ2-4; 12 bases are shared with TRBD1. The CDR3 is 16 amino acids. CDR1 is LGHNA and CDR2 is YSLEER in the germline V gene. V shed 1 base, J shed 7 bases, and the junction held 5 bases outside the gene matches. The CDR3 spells CASSQGTGTGGNIQYF. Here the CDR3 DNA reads TGCGCCAGCAGCCAAGGGACCGGGACAGGGGGCAACATTCAGTACTTC.

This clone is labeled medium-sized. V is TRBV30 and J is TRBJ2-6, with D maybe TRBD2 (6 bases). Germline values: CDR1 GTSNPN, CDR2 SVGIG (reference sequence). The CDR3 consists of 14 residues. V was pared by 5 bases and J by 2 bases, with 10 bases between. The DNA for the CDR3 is TGTGCCTGGGGCCCGGGGGCTGGGGCCAACGTCCTGACTTTC. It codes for CAWGPGAGANVLTF.

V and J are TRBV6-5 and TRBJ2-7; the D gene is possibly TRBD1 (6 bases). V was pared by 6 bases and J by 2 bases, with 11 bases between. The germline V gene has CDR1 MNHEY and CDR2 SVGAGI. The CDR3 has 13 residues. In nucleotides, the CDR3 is TGTGCCAGCAGCCTGGGACACACCTACGAGCAGTACTTC. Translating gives CASSLGHTYEQYF.

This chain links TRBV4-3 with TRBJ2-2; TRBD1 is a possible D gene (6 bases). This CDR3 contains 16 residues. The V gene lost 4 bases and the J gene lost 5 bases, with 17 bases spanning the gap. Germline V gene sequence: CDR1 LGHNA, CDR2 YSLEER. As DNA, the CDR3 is TGCGCCAGCAGCCGTAACGCAGGGGATTGGACCGGGGAGCTGTTTTTT. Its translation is CASSRNAGDWTGELFF.

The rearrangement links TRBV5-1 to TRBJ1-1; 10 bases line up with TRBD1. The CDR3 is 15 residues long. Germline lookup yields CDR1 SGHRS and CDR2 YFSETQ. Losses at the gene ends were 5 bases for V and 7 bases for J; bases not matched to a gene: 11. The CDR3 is CASRAIGTGEYEAFF. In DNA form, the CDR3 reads TGCGCCAGCAGGGCTATTGGGACAGGGGAATATGAAGCTTTCTTT.

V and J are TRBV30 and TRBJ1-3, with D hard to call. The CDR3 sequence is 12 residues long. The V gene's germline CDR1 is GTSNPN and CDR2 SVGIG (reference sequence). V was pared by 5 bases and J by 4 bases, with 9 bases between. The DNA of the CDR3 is TGTGCCTGGGGTACCAGAGGAAACACCATATATTTT. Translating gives CAWGTRGNTIYF.

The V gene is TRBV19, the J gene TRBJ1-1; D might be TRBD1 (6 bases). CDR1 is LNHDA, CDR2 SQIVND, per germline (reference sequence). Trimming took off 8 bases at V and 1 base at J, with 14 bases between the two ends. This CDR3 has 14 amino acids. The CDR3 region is CASVSDRSNTEAFF. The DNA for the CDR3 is TGTGCCAGTGTTTCCGACAGGTCGAACACTGAAGCTTTCTTT.

CDR3 nucleotide sequence: TGTGCCTGGAGTGCAGGGGCTGGGGCCAACGTCCTGACTTTC. It yields the protein CAWSAGAGANVLTF. The V gene is TRBV30, the J gene TRBJ2-6; the D gene is possibly TRBD1 (6 bases). The germline V gene has CDR1 GTSNPN and CDR2 SVGIG (reference sequence). There are 14 residues in the CDR3. Trimming pared 1 base from V and 2 bases from J, leaving 6 bases between. The entire variable domain, with the rest obtained from reference TRBV30 and TRBJ2-6, is as follows: SQTIHQWPATLVQPVGSPLSLECTVEGTSNPNLYWYRQAAGRGLQLLFYSVGIGQISSEVPQNLSASRPQDRQFILSSKKLLLSDSGFYLCAWSAGAGANVLTFGAGSRLTVL.

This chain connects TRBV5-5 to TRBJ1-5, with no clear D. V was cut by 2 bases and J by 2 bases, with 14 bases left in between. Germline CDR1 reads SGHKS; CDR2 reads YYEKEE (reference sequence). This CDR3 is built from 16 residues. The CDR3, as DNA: TGTGCCAGCAGCTTATGGTCTGGTGAGGGCAATCAGCCCCAGCATTTT. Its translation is CASSLWSGEGNQPQHF.

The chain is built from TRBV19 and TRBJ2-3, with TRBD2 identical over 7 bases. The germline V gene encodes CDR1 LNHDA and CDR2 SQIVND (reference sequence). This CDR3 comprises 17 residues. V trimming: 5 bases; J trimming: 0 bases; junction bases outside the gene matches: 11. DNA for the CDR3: TGTGCCAGTAGTCCTGTCACAAGCGGGGTTAGCACAGATACGCAGTATTTT. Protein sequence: CASSPVTSGVSTDTQYF.

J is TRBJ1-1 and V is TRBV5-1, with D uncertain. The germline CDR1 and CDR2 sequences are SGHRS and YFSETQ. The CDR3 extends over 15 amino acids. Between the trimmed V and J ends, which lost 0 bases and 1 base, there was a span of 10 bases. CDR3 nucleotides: TGCGCCAGCAGCTTGGACCCACTAGGGAACACTGAAGCTTTCTTT. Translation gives CASSLDPLGNTEAFF.

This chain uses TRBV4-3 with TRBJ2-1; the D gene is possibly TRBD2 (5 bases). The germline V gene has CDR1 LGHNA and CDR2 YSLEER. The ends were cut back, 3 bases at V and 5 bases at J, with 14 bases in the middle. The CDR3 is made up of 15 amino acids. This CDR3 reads CASSQGFSDHNEQFF. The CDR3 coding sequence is TGCGCCAGCAGCCAGGGCTTTAGCGACCACAATGAGCAGTTCTTC.

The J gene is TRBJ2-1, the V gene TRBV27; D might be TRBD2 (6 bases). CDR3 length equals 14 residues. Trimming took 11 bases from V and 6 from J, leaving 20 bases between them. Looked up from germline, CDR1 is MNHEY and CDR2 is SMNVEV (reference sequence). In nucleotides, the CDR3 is TGTGCCTGCCTCCGGGAGCAAAGGGCCAATGAGCAGTTCTTC. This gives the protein CACLREQRANEQFF.

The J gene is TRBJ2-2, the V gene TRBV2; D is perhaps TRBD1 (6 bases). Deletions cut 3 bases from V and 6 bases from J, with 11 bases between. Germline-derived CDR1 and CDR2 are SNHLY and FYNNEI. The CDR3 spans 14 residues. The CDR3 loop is CASSEGARAGELFF. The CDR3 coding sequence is TGTGCCAGCAGTGAGGGGGCTAGGGCCGGGGAGCTGTTTTTT.

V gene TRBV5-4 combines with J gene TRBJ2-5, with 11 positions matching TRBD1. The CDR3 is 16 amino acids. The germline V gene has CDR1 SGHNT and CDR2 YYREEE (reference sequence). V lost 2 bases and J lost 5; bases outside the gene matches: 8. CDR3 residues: CASSFPPGQGEETQYF. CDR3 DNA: TGTGCCAGCAGCTTTCCTCCGGGACAGGGGGAGGAGACCCAGTACTTC.

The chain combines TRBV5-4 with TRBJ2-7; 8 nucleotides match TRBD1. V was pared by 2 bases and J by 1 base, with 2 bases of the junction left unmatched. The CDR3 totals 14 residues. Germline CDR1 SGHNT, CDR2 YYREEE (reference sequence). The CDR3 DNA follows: TGTGCCAGCAGCTTCAGACAGGGGTCCTACGAGCAGTACTTC. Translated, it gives CASSFRQGSYEQYF.

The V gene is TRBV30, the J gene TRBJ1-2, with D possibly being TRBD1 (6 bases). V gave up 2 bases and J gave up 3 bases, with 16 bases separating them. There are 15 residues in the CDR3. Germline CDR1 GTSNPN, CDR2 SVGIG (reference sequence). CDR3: CAWSISTGTHYGYTF. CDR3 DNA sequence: TGTGCCTGGAGTATTTCGACAGGAACTCACTATGGCTACACCTTC.

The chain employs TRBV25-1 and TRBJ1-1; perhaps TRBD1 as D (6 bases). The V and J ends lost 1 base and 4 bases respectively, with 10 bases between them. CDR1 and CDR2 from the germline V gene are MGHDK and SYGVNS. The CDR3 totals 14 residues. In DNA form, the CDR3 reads TGTGCCAGCAGTGAATGGGGGCTCAGCACTGAAGCTTTCTTT. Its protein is CASSEWGLSTEAFF. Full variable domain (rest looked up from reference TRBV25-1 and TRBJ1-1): EADIYQTPRYLVIGTGKKITLECSQTMGHDKMYWYQQDPGMELHLIHYSYGVNSTEKGDLSSESTVSRIRTEHFPLTLESARPSHTSQYLCASSEWGLSTEAFFGQGTRLTVV.

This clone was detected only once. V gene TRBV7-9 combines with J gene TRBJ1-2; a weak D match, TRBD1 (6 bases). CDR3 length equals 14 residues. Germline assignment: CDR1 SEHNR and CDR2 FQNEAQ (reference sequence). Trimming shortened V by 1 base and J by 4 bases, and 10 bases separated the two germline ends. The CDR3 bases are TGTGCCAGCAGCTTAGAAATAGGGGGCTATGGCTACACCTTC. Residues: CASSLEIGGYGYTF.

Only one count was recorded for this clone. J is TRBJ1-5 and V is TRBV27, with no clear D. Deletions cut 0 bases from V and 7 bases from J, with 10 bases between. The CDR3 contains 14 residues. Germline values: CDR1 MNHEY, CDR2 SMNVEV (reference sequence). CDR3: CASSLSQAWQPQHF. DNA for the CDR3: TGTGCCAGCAGTTTATCGCAAGCGTGGCAGCCCCAGCATTTT.